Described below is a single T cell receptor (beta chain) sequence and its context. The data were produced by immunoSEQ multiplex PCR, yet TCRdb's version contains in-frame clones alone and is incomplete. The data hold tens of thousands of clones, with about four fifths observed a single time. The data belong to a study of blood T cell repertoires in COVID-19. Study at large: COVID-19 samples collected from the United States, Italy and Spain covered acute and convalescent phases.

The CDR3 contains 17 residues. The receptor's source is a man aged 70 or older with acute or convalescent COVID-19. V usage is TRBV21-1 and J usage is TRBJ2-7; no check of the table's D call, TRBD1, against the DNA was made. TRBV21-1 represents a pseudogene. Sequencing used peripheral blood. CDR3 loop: CASSLQNLGTSLYEQYF. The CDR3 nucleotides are TGTGCCAGCAGCCTTCAAAATCTCGGGACATCCCTATACGAGCAGTACTTC.